The clone carrying this T cell receptor (beta chain) was detected many times. Its antigen is not identified. The V segment lost 3 bases and the J segment 3 bases; nucleotides outside the gene matches: 4. Per germline, CDR1 KGHSH and CDR2 LQKENI. CDR3 length: 16 amino acids. This specimen belongs to a study of T-cell memory formation after mild COVID-19. TCRdb reanalysed the 5' RACE reads using MiXCR and keeps one entry per CDR3 protein. This sample has about 560,000 distinct CDR3 sequences, with about 18% found just once. The study, taken as a whole, reports: The study found contracting CD4+ clones mainly in CM and EM and contracting CD8+ clones in EMRA.

Sequencing input: PBMCs or a T cell subset sorted from them (not recorded which). The chain is built from TRBV18 and TRBJ2-3; 12 bases are shared with TRBD2. The receptor's source is an adult woman who had mild COVID-19 (a few samples of this study predate the infection). Cell type and time point are not known. CDR3: CASSPSGTSGTDTQYF. The CDR3 DNA is TGTGCCAGCTCACCTTCCGGGACTAGCGGGACAGATACGCAGTATTTT.